One sample yielded the 31 T cell receptor beta chains listed below, sequenced in a study of blood T cell repertoires in COVID-19. The protocol was immunoSEQ multiplex PCR, while the TCRdb copy is restricted to in-frame clones and leaves out a portion. Here the sample spans 40,000 to 60,000 clones, over 75% being singletons. The specimen sequenced was peripheral blood. These receptors came from a woman aged 55-75 years with acute or convalescent COVID-19.

The chain has TRBV9 and TRBJ1-2; D uncertain. V lost 0 bases and J 3 bases, leaving 9 bases between the germline ends. The CDR3 has 14 residues. Germline loops: CDR1 SGDLS, CDR2 YYNGEE. The CDR3 nucleotides read TGTGCCAGCAGCGTAGCTTCGGGATACTATGGCTACACCTTC. Its translation is CASSVASGYYGYTF.

The genes are TRBV5-1 and TRBJ2-3; 13 bases line up with TRBD2. Germline trimming cut 6 bases from V and 2 bases from J; bases unmatched to any gene: 9. The CDR3 runs 17 residues. Germline V gives CDR1 SGHRS, CDR2 YFSETQ. The CDR3 bases are TGCGCCAGCATACGGACTAGCGGGGGAACGGACACAGATACGCAGTATTTT. It encodes CASIRTSGGTDTDTQYF.

The V call is TRBV10-2, the J call TRBJ1-4, with 9 bases matching TRBD1. V shed 6 bases and J 4 bases; nucleotides not matched to a gene: 9. There are 16 residues in the CDR3. Per germline, CDR1 WSHSY and CDR2 SAAADI. CDR3 loop: CASSRQLGQGNEKLFF. In DNA form, the CDR3 reads TGCGCCAGCAGCAGACAATTGGGACAGGGTAATGAAAAACTGTTTTTT.

This chain uses TRBV19 with TRBJ2-3; 7 bases map to TRBD2. CDR3 length equals 18 residues. V was clipped by 3 bases and J by 2 bases; unmatched bases: 14. Per germline, CDR1 LNHDA and CDR2 SQIVND (reference sequence). The CDR3 nucleotides are TGTGCCAGTAGTATTTCCCCCTTTTTAGCGGGCTACACAGATACGCAGTATTTT. Encoded protein: CASSISPFLAGYTDTQYF. Filled out from reference TRBV19 and TRBJ2-3, the complete variable domain reads DGGITQSPKYLFRKEGQNVTLSCEQNLNHDAMYWYRQDPGQGLRLIYYSQIVNDFQKGDIAEGYSVSREKKESFPLTVTSAQKNPTAFYLCASSISPFLAGYTDTQYFGPGTRLTVL.

The gene calls are TRBV21-1 and TRBJ2-1; the table gives TRBD2 as D, unverified against the DNA. TRBV21-1 is listed as a pseudogene. This CDR3 contains 18 residues. CDR3 sequence reads: CASSKVSWVAARYNEQFF. In DNA form, the CDR3 reads TGTGCCAGCAGCAAAGTATCATGGGTAGCGGCTCGCTACAATGAGCAGTTCTTC.

CDR3 nucleotides: TGTGCCAGCAGCAAAACAGGGTTTACAGATACGCAGTATTTT. It encodes CASSKTGFTDTQYF. The chain combines TRBV9 with TRBJ2-3; a possible D gene is TRBD1 (6 bases). V lost 4 bases, J lost 3 bases, and 12 bases lay in between. The germline CDR1 and CDR2 sequences are SGDLS and YYNGEE. The CDR3 sequence is 14 residues long.

This chain links TRBV19 with TRBJ1-1; 9 bases fit TRBD1. With 7 bases clipped from V and 2 bases from J, the junction kept 8 bases outside the gene matches. The CDR3 totals 15 residues. Germline V gene lookup returns CDR1 LNHDA and CDR2 SQIVND (reference sequence). The DNA for the CDR3 is TGTGCCAGTAATACCGGGACAGGGCCTAACACTGAAGCTTTCTTT. Translation gives CASNTGTGPNTEAFF.

J is TRBJ2-5 and V is TRBV6-1; D remains ambiguous. Germline V gene data show CDR1 as MNHNS and CDR2 as SASEGT. Between the trimmed V and J ends, which lost 2 bases and 2 bases, there was a span of 9 bases. The CDR3 length is 14 residues. In nucleotides, the CDR3 is TGTGCCAGCAGTGAATCTTGGCATCAAGAGACCCAGTACTTC. It specifies CASSESWHQETQYF.

The rearrangement uses TRBV9 and TRBJ1-2, with D hard to call. Trimming removed 7 bases at V and 8 bases at J, with 9 bases between. CDR1 SGDLS and CDR2 YYNGEE come from the germline V gene. This CDR3 is 10 amino acids long. The CDR3 DNA reads as TGTGCCAGCTCGGGAAGCGGCTACACCTTC. As protein: CASSGSGYTF.

The gene calls are TRBV18 and TRBJ1-2, with 8 bases lining up with TRBD1. The ends lost 3 bases at V and 1 base at J; junction bases unmatched: 4. Germline values: CDR1 KGHSH, CDR2 LQKENI. CDR3 length: 15 residues. The CDR3 loop is CASSPTDRDNYGYTF. CDR3 DNA: TGTGCCAGCTCACCGACGGACAGGGATAACTATGGCTACACCTTC.

The genes are TRBV25-1 and TRBJ1-2; 8 nucleotides agree with TRBD1. The CDR3 runs to 15 residues. V lost 4 bases to trimming and J lost 4 bases; unmatched junction nucleotides: 8. Looked up from germline, CDR1 is MGHDK and CDR2 is SYGVNS. CDR3 DNA: TGTGCCAGCAGTGGAGCTATGGGACAGGTCTATGGCTACACCTTC. Its translation: CASSGAMGQVYGYTF.

The V and J genes are TRBV19 and TRBJ2-7; a weak D match, TRBD2 (5 bases). CDR3 size: 13 residues. Trimming pared 10 bases from V and 2 bases from J, leaving 15 bases between. Germline V gene data show CDR1 as LNHDA and CDR2 as SQIVND (reference sequence). In DNA, the CDR3 is TGTGCCACCAGACCTGAGGGAGCCTACGAGCAGTACTTC. This codes for CATRPEGAYEQYF.

In nucleotides, the CDR3 is TGTGCCAGCAGCTTCTTCAGGGGTACCTCGGGCTACACCTTC. Translating it yields CASSFFRGTSGYTF. The chain employs TRBV5-6 and TRBJ1-2; D possibly corresponds to TRBD1 (6 bases). The CDR3 totals 14 residues. Germline loops: CDR1 SGHDT, CDR2 YYEEEE. V lost 2 bases to trimming and J lost 8 bases, with 16 bases between them.

The CDR3 reads CASSPPLRDTEAFF. In DNA, the CDR3 is TGTGCCAGCAGCCCCCCCCTGCGGGACACTGAAGCTTTCTTT. The chain links TRBV9 to TRBJ1-1; D is unclear. The CDR3 is 14 amino acids. Trimming took 4 bases from V and 3 from J, leaving 13 bases between them. Germline assignment: CDR1 SGDLS and CDR2 YYNGEE.

The V call is TRBV7-9, the J call TRBJ2-7; D might be TRBD2 (6 bases). V gave up 5 bases and J gave up 6 bases, with 17 bases separating them. Germline CDR1 reads SEHNR; CDR2 reads FQNEAQ (reference sequence). This CDR3 contains 14 residues. The CDR3 coding sequence is TGTGCCAGCAGCCCACGGGCCAAGGAGGGCGAGCAGTACTTC. Amino acids: CASSPRAKEGEQYF.

The rearrangement uses TRBV12-3 or TRBV12-4 and TRBJ1-1; 7 bases are shared with TRBD1. The CDR3 is 13 amino acids. V trimming: 6 bases; J trimming: 0 bases; junction bases outside the gene matches: 1. The CDR3: CASRGTVNTEAFF. CDR3 nucleotide sequence: TGTGCCAGCAGGGGGACAGTGAACACTGAAGCTTTCTTT.

The chain couples TRBV4-1 to TRBJ1-2; TRBD1 matches at 8 bases. From germline, CDR1 is MGHRA and CDR2 YSYEKL. CDR3 length equals 16 residues. Trimming removed 3 bases from V and 3 bases from J; junction bases left unmatched: 9. CDR3 DNA: TGCGCCAGCAGCCACCACCTTCAGGGGGCGGACTATGGCTACACCTTC. This gives the protein CASSHHLQGADYGYTF.

This clone appeared once. The rearrangement uses TRBV5-1 and TRBJ1-1; TRBD1 aligns across 9 bases. Germline V gene sequence: CDR1 SGHRS, CDR2 YFSETQ. V shed 2 bases, J shed 10 bases, and the junction held 3 bases outside the gene matches. This CDR3 is 12 amino acids long. In nucleotides, the CDR3 is TGCGCCAGCAGCTTAGGACAGGGGAGAGCTTTCTTT. This translates into CASSLGQGRAFF.

This clone is a singleton in its sample. The chain's CDR3 is CASSYLTSSYEQYF. The CDR3 nucleotides are TGTGCCAGCAGTTACCTTACTAGCAGTTACGAGCAGTACTTC. This rearrangement joins TRBV6-6 to TRBJ2-7; D possibly corresponds to TRBD2 (6 bases). Trimming took 2 bases from V and 4 from J, leaving 12 bases between them. CDR3 length: 14 amino acids. In germline, CDR1 is MNHNY, CDR2 SVGAGI (reference sequence).

The V gene is TRBV2, the J gene TRBJ2-7; maybe TRBD2 (5 bases). This CDR3 has 15 residues. Per the germline V gene, CDR1 is SNHLY and CDR2 is FYNNEI. V was trimmed by 6 bases and J by 2 bases, leaving 17 bases between them. CDR3 region: CASRAPRGRPYEQYF. Written as DNA, the CDR3 is TGTGCCAGCAGAGCCCCCCGGGGTAGGCCCTACGAGCAGTACTTC.

This chain joins TRBV6-6 and TRBJ2-7; TRBD1 aligns across 7 bases. Germline assignment: CDR1 MNHNY and CDR2 SVGAGI (reference sequence). J was trimmed by 5 bases and V by 6 bases; bases with no gene match: 4. CDR3 size: 12 residues. Written as DNA, the CDR3 is TGTGCCAGCAGGTGGCAGGGGGACGAGCAGTACTTC. Residues: CASRWQGDEQYF.

The chain links TRBV28 to TRBJ1-1, with TRBD1 as a possible D gene (5 bases). Germline CDR1 MDHEN, CDR2 SYDVKM. With 5 bases removed from V and 2 bases from J, the gap between germline ends came to 18 bases. This CDR3 comprises 16 residues. The CDR3 nucleotides read TGTGCCAGCAGTCCCTGGGTCGGAGGGGTAAACACTGAAGCTTTCTTT. Protein: CASSPWVGGVNTEAFF. Complete variable domain (other parts from reference TRBV28 and TRBJ1-1): DVKVTQSSRYLVKRTGEKVFLECVQDMDHENMFWYRQDPGLGLRLIYFSYDVKMKEKGDIPEGYSVSREKKERFSLILESASTNQTSMYLCASSPWVGGVNTEAFFGQGTRLTVV.

The chain is built from TRBV10-3 and TRBJ1-1; D gene unclear. V lost 4 bases and J 0 bases, leaving 6 bases between the germline ends. The CDR3 spans 13 residues. Germline CDR1 is ENHRY and CDR2 is SYGVKD. DNA for the CDR3: TGTGCCATCAGTGTGGCTCTGAACACTGAAGCTTTCTTT. Translated: CAISVALNTEAFF.

This rearrangement joins TRBV4-3 to TRBJ2-1; 13 bases match TRBD2. This CDR3 has 17 amino acids. Germline CDR1 is LGHNA and CDR2 is YSLEER. Trimming removed 1 base from V and 0 bases from J; junction bases left unmatched: 0. The CDR3, as DNA: TGCGCCAGCAGCCAAGGGACTAGCGGGAGCTCCTACAATGAGCAGTTCTTC. Translation: CASSQGTSGSSYNEQFF.

V gene TRBV7-9 combines with J gene TRBJ2-1; 9 positions match TRBD1. Germline CDR1 and CDR2: SEHNR and FQNEAQ (reference sequence). The V gene end was trimmed by 3 bases and the J gene end by 8 bases; junction bases not matched to a gene: 11. This CDR3 region has 16 residues. In DNA, the CDR3 is TGTGCCAGCAGCTTCCCGGGCGGGACAGGGATAGATGAGCAGTTCTTC. This encodes CASSFPGGTGIDEQFF. The full variable domain, with the rest looked up from reference TRBV7-9 and TRBJ2-1, is DTGVSQNPRHKITKRGQNVTFRCDPISEHNRLYWYRQTLGQGPEFLTYFQNEAQLEKSRLLSDRFSAERPKGSFSTLEIQRTEQGDSAMYLCASSFPGGTGIDEQFFGPGTRLTVL.

The rearrangement joins TRBV4-2 to TRBJ2-2, with 13 nucleotides matching TRBD2. CDR3 length: 18 residues. The V gene end was trimmed by 0 bases and the J gene end by 8 bases; junction bases not matched to a gene: 9. CDR1 and CDR2 from the germline V gene are LGHNA and YNFKEQ. CDR3 bases: TGTGCCAGCAGCCAAGATAGGGGACTAGCGGGAAGATCAGGGGAGCTGTTTTTT. This sequence encodes CASSQDRGLAGRSGELFF.

The chain uses TRBV7-9 and TRBJ1-2; possible D gene TRBD1, 5 bases. Germline V gives CDR1 SEHNR, CDR2 FQNEAQ (reference sequence). The CDR3 sequence is 12 residues long. The V end lost 11 bases, the J end lost 0 bases, and 10 bases lay between the germline ends. CDR3 amino acids: CAGGTANYGYTF. Written as DNA, the CDR3 is TGTGCCGGCGGGACCGCTAACTATGGCTACACCTTC.

J is TRBJ1-6 and V is TRBV30; TRBD1 is a possible D gene (5 bases). CDR1 and CDR2 from the germline V gene are GTSNPN and SVGIG (reference sequence). Deletions cut 2 bases from V and 7 bases from J, with 15 bases between. The CDR3 totals 15 residues. In nucleotides, the CDR3 is TGTGCCTGGAGTAACGGAGGGGTTGGGAATTCACCCCTCCACTTT. Protein product: CAWSNGGVGNSPLHF.

This clone was counted a few times. The rearrangement links TRBV2 to TRBJ1-2, with 9 bases lining up with TRBD1. Per germline, CDR1 SNHLY and CDR2 FYNNEI. After removal of 5 bases from V and 6 bases from J, the junction contained 10 bases not matched to a gene. The CDR3 runs 15 residues. CDR3 region: CASSRDRGDSNGYTF. The CDR3 DNA sequence: TGTGCCAGCAGTCGAGACAGGGGGGACTCCAATGGCTACACCTTC.

The DNA for the CDR3 is TGTGCCAGCAGTTCCTTCGGACTAGCGGGAGGGATCAATGAGCAGTTCTTC. This translates into CASSSFGLAGGINEQFF. This sequence joins TRBV6-2 or TRBV6-3 and TRBJ2-1; 15 bases are a match to TRBD2. With 4 bases clipped from V and 6 bases from J, the junction kept 7 bases outside the gene matches. This CDR3 is built from 17 residues. Looked up from germline, CDR1 is MNHEY and CDR2 is SVGEGT.

The chain is built from TRBV5-1 and TRBJ2-7; D unclear. Between the trimmed V and J ends, which lost 1 base and 5 bases, there was a span of 4 bases. Germline CDR1 and CDR2: SGHRS and YFSETQ. This CDR3 region has 11 residues. In DNA form, the CDR3 reads TGCGCCAGCAGCTTGCATGACGAGCAGTACTTC. Amino acid sequence: CASSLHDEQYF.